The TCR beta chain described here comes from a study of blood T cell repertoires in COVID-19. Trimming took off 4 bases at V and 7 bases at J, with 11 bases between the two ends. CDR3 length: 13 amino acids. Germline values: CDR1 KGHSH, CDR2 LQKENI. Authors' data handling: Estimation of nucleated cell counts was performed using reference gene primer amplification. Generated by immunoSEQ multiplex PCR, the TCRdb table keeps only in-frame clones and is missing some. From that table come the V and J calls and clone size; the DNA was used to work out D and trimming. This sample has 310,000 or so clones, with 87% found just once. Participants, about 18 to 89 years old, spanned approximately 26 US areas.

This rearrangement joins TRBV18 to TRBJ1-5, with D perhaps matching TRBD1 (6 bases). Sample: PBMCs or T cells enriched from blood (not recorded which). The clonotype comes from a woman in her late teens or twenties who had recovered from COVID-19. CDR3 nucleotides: TGTGCCAGCTCACAAAACAGGGAGCAGCCCCAGCATTTT. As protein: CASSQNREQPQHF.